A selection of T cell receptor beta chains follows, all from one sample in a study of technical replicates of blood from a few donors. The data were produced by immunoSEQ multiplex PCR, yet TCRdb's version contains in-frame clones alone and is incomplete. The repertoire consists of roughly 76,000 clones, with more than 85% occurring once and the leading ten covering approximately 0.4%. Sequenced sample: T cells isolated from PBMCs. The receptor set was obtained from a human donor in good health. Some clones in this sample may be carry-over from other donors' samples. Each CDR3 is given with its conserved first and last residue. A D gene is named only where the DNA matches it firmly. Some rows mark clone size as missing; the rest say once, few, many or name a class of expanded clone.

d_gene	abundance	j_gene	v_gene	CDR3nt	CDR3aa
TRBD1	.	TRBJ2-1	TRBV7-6	TGTGCCAGCAGCTTATCAGAGAGCAGGGGGCGCTTAAATGAGCAGTTCTTC	CASSLSESRGRLNEQFF
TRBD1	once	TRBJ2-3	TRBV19	TGTGCCAGTAGTATAGGGGGCAGGGGGTTCGATACGCAGTATTTT	CASSIGGRGFDTQYF
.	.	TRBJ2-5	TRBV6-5	TGTGCCAGCACCAAGACCCCGGAGGGAGAGACCCAGTACTTC	CASTKTPEGETQYF
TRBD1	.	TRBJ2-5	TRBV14	TGTGCCAGCAGCCGGACAGGGGATCAAGAGACCCAGTACTTC	CASSRTGDQETQYF
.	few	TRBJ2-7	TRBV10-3	TGTGCCATCAGTAAGCTCAGGGGTAGAGTCTCCTACGAGCAGTACTTC	CAISKLRGRVSYEQYF
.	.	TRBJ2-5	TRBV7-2	TGTGCCAGCAGCTTAGGGGGGCAGGGGCAAGAGACCCAGTACTTC	CASSLGGQGQETQYF
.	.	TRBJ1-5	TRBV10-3	TGTGCCGTACAGGGAGTAGGGCAGCCCCAGCATTTT	CAVQGVGQPQHF
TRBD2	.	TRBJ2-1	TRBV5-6	TGTGCCAGCAGCTTGCGTACTAGCGGGATTGGTAATGAGCAGTTCTTC	CASSLRTSGIGNEQFF
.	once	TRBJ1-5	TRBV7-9	TGTGCCACCTCGCAGGGTTTTGACCAGCCCCAGCATTTT	CATSQGFDQPQHF
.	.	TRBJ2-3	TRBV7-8	TGTGCCAGCAGCCGACCCCCGACAGGTACTGCTAGCACAGATACGCAGTATTTT	CASSRPPTGTASTDTQYF
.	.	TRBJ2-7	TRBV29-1	TGCAGCGTGCACCTAGGAGACTACGAGCAGTACTTC	CSVHLGDYEQYF
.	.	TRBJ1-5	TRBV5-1	TGCGCCAGCAGCTTGGAGGGGGGCCGGGGGGAACCCCAGCATTTT	CASSLEGGRGEPQHF
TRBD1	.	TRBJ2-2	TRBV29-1	TGCAGCGTTCTACAGGGGGTAGCCGGGGAGCTGTTTTTT	CSVLQGVAGELFF
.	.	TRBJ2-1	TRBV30	TGTGCCTGGAGTGGACTGTCGCTACATGAGCAGTTCTTC	CAWSGLSLHEQFF
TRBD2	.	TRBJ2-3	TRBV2	TGTGCCAGCAAGGGACTAGCGGTAAACACAGATACGCAGTATTTT	CASKGLAVNTDTQYF
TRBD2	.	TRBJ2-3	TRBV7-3	TGTGCCAGCAGCTGGGGACTAGCGTATTCGGATACGCAGTATTTT	CASSWGLAYSDTQYF
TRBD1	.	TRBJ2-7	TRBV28	TGTGCCAGCAGAGGGACAGGGTGGGCCTACGAGCAGTACTTC	CASRGTGWAYEQYF
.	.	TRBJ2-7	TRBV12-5	TGTGCTAGTGGCCTCGAGACTTACGAGCAGTACTTC	CASGLETYEQYF
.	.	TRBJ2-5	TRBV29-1	TGCAGCGTCACGGAAGAGACCCAGTACTTC	CSVTEETQYF
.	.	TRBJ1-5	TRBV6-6	TGTGCCAGCAGCCGCGAGAATCAGCCCCAGCATTTT	CASSRENQPQHF
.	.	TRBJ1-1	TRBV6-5	TGTGCCAGCAGTTACGGGCTCGGGAACCTAGCTTTCTTT	CASSYGLGNLAFF
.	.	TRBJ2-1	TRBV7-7	TGTGCTAGCAGCTTAGAGTTAGCGGAGAATTACAATGAGCAGTTCTTC	CASSLELAENYNEQFF
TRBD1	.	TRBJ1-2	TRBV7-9	TGTGCCAGCAGCTTATTATTCGTACAGGGACAGGGCTACACCTTC	CASSLLFVQGQGYTF
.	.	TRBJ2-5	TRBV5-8	TGTGCCAGCAGCTTCGGCGGAGCCCAAGAGACCCAGTACTTC	CASSFGGAQETQYF
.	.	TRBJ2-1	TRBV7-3	TGTGCCAGCAGCTTAAGTAGGGGTCCGGGACTCGATGAGCAGTTCTTC	CASSLSRGPGLDEQFF
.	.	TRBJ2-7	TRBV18	TGTGCCAGCTCACCACACAGGGAAGGCGAGCAGTACTTC	CASSPHREGEQYF
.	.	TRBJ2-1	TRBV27	TGTGCCAGCAGTTTACAGGGTTCCGGTTTTTACAATGAGCAGTTCTTC	CASSLQGSGFYNEQFF
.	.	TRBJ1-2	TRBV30	TGTGCCTTACTCTCACCGGGCTACACCTTC	CALLSPGYTF
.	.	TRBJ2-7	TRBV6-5	TGTGCCAGCAGTTACGGCGGGACCTCCTACGAGCAGTACTTC	CASSYGGTSYEQYF
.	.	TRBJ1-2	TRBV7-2	TGTGCCAGCAGCTTACCAGGGGTCAAAGATGGCTACACCTTC	CASSLPGVKDGYTF
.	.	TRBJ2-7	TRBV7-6	TGTGCCAGCAGCTTAGTGGAGGGAGACTACGAGCAGTACTTC	CASSLVEGDYEQYF
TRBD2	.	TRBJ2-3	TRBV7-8	TGTGCCAGCAGCTCGAGACTAGCGGGGAGCACAGATACGCAGTATTTT	CASSSRLAGSTDTQYF
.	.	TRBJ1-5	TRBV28	TGTGCCAGCAGTACAGGGCAAGGGGACACGCGACAGCCCCAGCATTTT	CASSTGQGDTRQPQHF
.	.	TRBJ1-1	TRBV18	TGTGCCAGCTCACCATACCAGGATAACACTGAAGCTTTCTTT	CASSPYQDNTEAFF
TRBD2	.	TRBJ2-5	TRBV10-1	TGCGCCAGCAGTGTAGGGACTAGCGGGAGGTATGAAGAGACCCAGTACTTC	CASSVGTSGRYEETQYF
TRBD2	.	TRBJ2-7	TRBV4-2	TGTGCCAGCACCCAAGGGGGAGCGGGAGGAATAGGCTACGAGCAGTACTTC	CASTQGGAGGIGYEQYF
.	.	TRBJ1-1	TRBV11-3	TGTGCCAGCAGGCAGGATTTGAACACTGAAGCTTTCTTT	CASRQDLNTEAFF
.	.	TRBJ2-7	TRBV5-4	TGTGCCAGCAGCTTGGTCCAGGGCGAGCAGTACTTC	CASSLVQGEQYF
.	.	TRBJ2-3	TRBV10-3	TGTGCCATATTGGGACATAGCACAGATACGCAGTATTTT	CAILGHSTDTQYF
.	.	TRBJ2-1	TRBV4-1	TGCGCCAGCAGCCAAGACGGGATGGTGCCAACTTCTTACAATGAGCAGTTCTTC	CASSQDGMVPTSYNEQFF
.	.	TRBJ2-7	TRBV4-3	TGCGCCAGCAGCCAGACAGTGACAGGCAGCGAGCAGTACTTC	CASSQTVTGSEQYF
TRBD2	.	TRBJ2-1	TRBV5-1	TGCGCCAGCAGCTTGGGTCTAGCGGGAGGGGTCGGTGAGCAGTTCTTC	CASSLGLAGGVGEQFF
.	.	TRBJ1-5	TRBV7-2	TGTGCCAGCAGCCCGTTCCGGGACTCGAATCAGCCCCAGCATTTT	CASSPFRDSNQPQHF
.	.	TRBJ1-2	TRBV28	TGTGCCAGCAGTCTTATACGGGACTTCTATGGCTACACCTTC	CASSLIRDFYGYTF
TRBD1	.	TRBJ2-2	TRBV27	TGTGCCAGCAGTGGTCCGGGACAGAGGCCCGGGGAGCTGTTTTTT	CASSGPGQRPGELFF
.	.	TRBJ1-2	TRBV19	TGTGCCAGTAGTAACAGCTATGGCTACACCTTC	CASSNSYGYTF
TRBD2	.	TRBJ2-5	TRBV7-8	TGTGCCAGCAGCCCTCTAGCGGTAGAGACCCAGTACTTC	CASSPLAVETQYF
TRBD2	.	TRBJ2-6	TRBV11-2	TGTGCCAGCAGCCTATGGGGGACTAGCCTCTCTGGGGCCAACGTCCTGACTTTC	CASSLWGTSLSGANVLTF
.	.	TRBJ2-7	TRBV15	TGTGCCACCAGCAGGGGTGGGGGGGCAAGCAACGAGCAGTACTTC	CATSRGGGASNEQYF
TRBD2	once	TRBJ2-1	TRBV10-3	TGTGCCACCTCCCCAAGCGGGAGCTACAATGAGCAGTTCTTC	CATSPSGSYNEQFF
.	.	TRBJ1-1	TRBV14	TGTGCCAGCAGCATTGCCGGGATTTTAACCGCGGAAGCTTTCTTT	CASSIAGILTAEAFF
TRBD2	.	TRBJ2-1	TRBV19	TGTGCCAGTACCCACGGGAGGGCCCACAATGAGCAGTTCTTC	CASTHGRAHNEQFF
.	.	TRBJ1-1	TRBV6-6	TGTGCCAGCAGTTTAGTGAACACTGAAGCTTTCTTT	CASSLVNTEAFF
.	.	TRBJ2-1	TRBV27	TGTGCCAGCAGTTTATTTCGGCTAGATTTGGTCAATGAGCAGTTCTTC	CASSLFRLDLVNEQFF